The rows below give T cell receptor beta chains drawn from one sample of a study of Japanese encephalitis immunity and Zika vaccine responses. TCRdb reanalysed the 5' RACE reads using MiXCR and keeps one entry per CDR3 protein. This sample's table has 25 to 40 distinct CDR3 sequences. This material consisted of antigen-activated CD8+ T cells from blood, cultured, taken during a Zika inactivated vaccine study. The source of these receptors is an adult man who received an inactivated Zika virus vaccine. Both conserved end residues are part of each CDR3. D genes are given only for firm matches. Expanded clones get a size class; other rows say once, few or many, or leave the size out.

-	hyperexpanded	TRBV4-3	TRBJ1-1	TGCGCCAGCAGCCAAGAGGGACAAACTGAAGCTTTCTTT	CASSQEGQTEAFF
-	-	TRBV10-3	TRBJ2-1	TGTGCCATCATTGAAGGAAGGCATAGCAATGAGCAGTTCTTC	CAIIEGRHSNEQFF
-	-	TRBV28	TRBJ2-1	TGTGCCAGCAGTTTATTTCATACGGCGGGATACAATGAGCAGTTCTTC	CASSLFHTAGYNEQFF
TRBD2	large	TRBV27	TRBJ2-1	TGTGCCAGCAGTTTGGGGGGGGGATCTTTTGAGCAGTTCTTC	CASSLGGGSFEQFF
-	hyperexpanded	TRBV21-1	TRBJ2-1	TGTGCCAGCCGCTACGGGCAGAACTCCTACAATGAGCAGTTCTTC	CASRYGQNSYNEQFF
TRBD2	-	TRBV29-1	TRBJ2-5	TGCAGCGGGGGACTAGCGGCTGGAGGAGAGACCCAGTACTTC	CSGGLAAGGETQYF
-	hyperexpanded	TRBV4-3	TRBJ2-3	TGCGCCAGCAGCCAAGACGGACTGGGGGTGGATACGCAGTATTTT	CASSQDGLGVDTQYF
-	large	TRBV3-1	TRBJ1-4	TGTGCCAGCAGCCAAGATGTGGATGGTGAGGAAAAACTGTTTTTT	CASSQDVDGEEKLFF
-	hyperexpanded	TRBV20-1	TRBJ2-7	TGCAGTGCTTCAGGAGGGGCAATTCCCTACGAGCAGTACTTC	CSASGGAIPYEQYF
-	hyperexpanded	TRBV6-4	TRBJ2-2	TGTGCCAGCAGTGACGGGACTGCGGAACACGGGGAGCTGTTTTTT	CASSDGTAEHGELFF
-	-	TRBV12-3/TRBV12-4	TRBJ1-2	TGTGCCAGCAGTATCTCTAGGGGCTATGGCTACACCTTC	CASSISRGYGYTF
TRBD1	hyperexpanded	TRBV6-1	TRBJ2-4	TGTGCCAGCAGTGAAGGCAGAGATGGACAGGGAGTAGCCAAAAACATTCAGTACTTC	CASSEGRDGQGVAKNIQYF
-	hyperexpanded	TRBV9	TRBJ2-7	TGTGCCAGCAGCGTAGTCCCAGATTCCTACGAGCAGTACTTC	CASSVVPDSYEQYF
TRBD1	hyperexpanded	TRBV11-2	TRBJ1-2	TGTGCCAGCAGCCGAGGACAGGGGGCGAACTATGGCTACACCTTC	CASSRGQGANYGYTF
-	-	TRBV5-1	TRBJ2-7	TGCGCCAGCAGTCGACGGGGGAACGACGAGCAGTACTTC	CASSRRGNDEQYF
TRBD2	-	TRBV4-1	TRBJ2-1	TGCGCCAGCAGCCGACATCAAGGAGGTAGGGTAGCGGGACCCCCCTCCTACAATGAGCAGTTCTTC	CASSRHQGGRVAGPPSYNEQFF